One sample yielded the 3 T cell receptor beta chains listed below, sequenced in a study of Tregs in tolerant kidney transplant recipients. Clones were read by immunoSEQ multiplex PCR, and TCRdb kept only the in-frame ones, dropping some. Of under 95,000 clones detected, 80% to 95% appear once; the ten largest clones hold about 0.36%. The specimen comprised Tregs from blood, sampled before the transplant. These receptors were obtained from a human donor who received a combined kidney and bone marrow transplant.

The gene calls are TRBV6-1 and TRBJ2-7; D gene ambiguous. Germline CDR1 MNHNS, CDR2 SASEGT. The CDR3 totals 11 residues. V was clipped by 8 bases and J by 3 bases, with 8 bases between them. This CDR3 is CASGLGYEQYF. Written as DNA, the CDR3 is TGTGCCAGCGGATTGGGCTACGAGCAGTACTTC.

This sequence joins TRBV19 and TRBJ2-5; 9 bases line up with TRBD1. V shed 5 bases, J shed 5 bases, and the junction held 9 bases outside the gene matches. The CDR3 length is 15 residues. From germline, CDR1 is LNHDA and CDR2 SQIVND (reference sequence). The CDR3 DNA is TGTGCCAGTAGTGTCGGGACAGGGCTTCGGGAGACCCAGTACTTC. It encodes CASSVGTGLRETQYF.

This chain joins TRBV6-1 and TRBJ2-1, with 9 bases that match TRBD2. This CDR3 contains 18 residues. The ends lost 2 bases at V and 0 bases at J; junction bases unmatched: 8. CDR1 and CDR2 (germline): MNHNS, SASEGT. The CDR3 loop reads CASSEIWAGGPSYNEQFF. The CDR3 region has the DNA TGTGCCAGCAGTGAAATTTGGGCGGGAGGGCCCTCCTACAATGAGCAGTTCTTC.